The 32 T cell receptor beta chains below all came from one sample that was sequenced in a study of technical replicates of blood from a handful of donors. Generated by immunoSEQ multiplex PCR, the TCRdb table keeps only in-frame clones and is missing some. The sample consists of some 77,000 clones, about 96% of them appearing once. Sequenced: T cells isolated from PBMCs. Receptors were obtained from a human donor in good health.

V and J are TRBV2 and TRBJ2-7; 7 bases align to TRBD1. Trimming took 8 bases from V and 2 from J; bases not matched to a gene: 3. Germline V gene lookup returns CDR1 SNHLY and CDR2 FYNNEI. The CDR3 sequence is 12 residues long. The CDR3 protein is CASWDSTYEQYF. The DNA of the CDR3 is TGTGCCAGCTGGGACAGTACCTACGAGCAGTACTTC.

The V and J genes are TRBV5-1 and TRBJ1-5; 8 bases agree with TRBD1. The CDR3 consists of 15 residues. V lost 5 bases, J lost 1 base, and 5 bases stayed unmatched. CDR1 SGHRS and CDR2 YFSETQ come from the germline V gene. The CDR3 sequence: CASRTGGQSNQPQHF. Here the CDR3 DNA reads TGCGCCAGCAGAACAGGGGGTCAGAGCAATCAGCCCCAGCATTTT.

V usage is TRBV7-3 and J usage is TRBJ2-6; 7 bases map to TRBD1. J was trimmed by 5 bases and V by 5 bases; bases with no gene match: 12. The CDR3 spans 17 residues. Looked up from germline, CDR1 is SGHTA and CDR2 is FQGTGA. For the CDR3, the DNA is TGTGCCAGCAGCCCCGGACAGGCTAGTAATAGGGCCAACGTCCTGACTTTC. Translation gives CASSPGQASNRANVLTF.

The chain links TRBV19 to TRBJ1-5; TRBD1 agrees at 8 bases. J lost 7 bases, V lost 2 bases, and 4 bases had no gene match. The CDR3 totals 14 residues. From germline, CDR1 is LNHDA and CDR2 SQIVND (reference sequence). The CDR3 bases are TGTGCCAGTAGTATAAGAGACAGGGGCCAGCCCCAGCATTTT. Amino acid sequence: CASSIRDRGQPQHF.

The chain couples TRBV7-2 to TRBJ2-3, with 10 bases fitting TRBD2. Germline V lookup: CDR1 SGHTA, CDR2 FQGNSA. This CDR3 has 15 residues. Trimming at V came to 5 bases and at J to 5 bases, leaving 7 bases not matched to a gene. The CDR3 region has the DNA TGTGCCAGCAGCCCCAGCGGGAGGGCCAGAGATACGCAGTATTTT. As protein: CASSPSGRARDTQYF.

This chain connects TRBV7-8 to TRBJ2-3; D is uncertain. Trimming removed 7 bases at V and 5 bases at J, with 10 bases between. Germline loops: CDR1 SGHVS, CDR2 FQNEAQ. CDR3 size: 12 residues. Here the CDR3 reads CASNPSGDTQYF. CDR3 bases: TGTGCCAGCAACCCCAGTGGAGATACGCAGTATTTT.

This rearrangement joins TRBV5-4 to TRBJ2-7, with TRBD2 identical over 7 bases. V trimming: 2 bases; J trimming: 1 base; junction bases outside the gene matches: 3. This CDR3 spans 14 amino acids. Germline CDR1 is SGHNT and CDR2 is YYREEE (reference sequence). This chain's CDR3 is CASSFWDYSYEQYF. In DNA, the CDR3 is TGTGCCAGCAGCTTTTGGGACTATTCCTACGAGCAGTACTTC.

The chain carries TRBV19 and TRBJ1-1; D uncertain. Germline CDR1 is LNHDA and CDR2 is SQIVND (reference sequence). CDR3 size: 14 residues. V lost 1 base and J 2 bases, leaving 8 bases between the germline ends. The CDR3 here is CASSIGGINTEAFF. Written as DNA, the CDR3 is TGTGCCAGTAGTATAGGCGGGATAAACACTGAAGCTTTCTTT.

The rearrangement links TRBV5-1 to TRBJ2-2, with D maybe TRBD1 (6 bases). V was pared by 6 bases and J by 6 bases, with 9 bases between. CDR1 is SGHRS, CDR2 YFSETQ, per germline. This CDR3 spans 12 amino acids. In DNA form, the CDR3 reads TGCGCCAGCAACAGGGCCTCCGGGGAGCTGTTTTTT. Encoded protein: CASNRASGELFF.

The chain couples TRBV9 to TRBJ2-2; 9 bases are a match to TRBD2. With 4 bases clipped from V and 7 bases from J, the junction kept 26 bases outside the gene matches. Per the germline V gene, CDR1 is SGDLS and CDR2 is YYNGEE. The CDR3 is 21 residues long. CDR3 DNA: TGTGCCAGCAGCCCCATATCGGGGGGATCTACGGCGGGAGGGCCCGTCGGGGAGCTGTTTTTT. Encoded protein: CASSPISGGSTAGGPVGELFF.

CDR3 bases: TGTGCCAGCAGTCCGGACATGATAGAGACCCAGTACTTC. The encoded protein is CASSPDMIETQYF. The chain employs TRBV7-2 and TRBJ2-5; D possibly corresponds to TRBD1 (5 bases). The germline gives CDR1 SGHTA, CDR2 FQGNSA. Deletions cut 6 bases from V and 4 bases from J, with 12 bases between. The length of the CDR3 is 13 residues. The full variable domain, completed using reference TRBV7-2 and TRBJ2-5, is GAGVSQSPSNKVTEKGKDVELRCDPISGHTALYWYRQSLGQGLEFLIYFQGNSAPDKSGLPSDRFSAERTGGSVSTLTIQRTQQEDSAVYLCASSPDMIETQYFGPGTRLLVL.

The chain is built from TRBV5-6 and TRBJ2-5; TRBD2 matches 7 bases. The CDR3 totals 15 residues. V gave up 1 base and J gave up 1 base; unmatched junction bases: 4. Germline V gene sequence: CDR1 SGHDT, CDR2 YYEEEE. This chain's CDR3 is CASSLFSGLQETQYF. The CDR3 nucleotides read TGTGCCAGCAGCTTGTTTAGCGGGCTCCAAGAGACCCAGTACTTC.

The genes are TRBV6-1 and TRBJ2-7, with D uncertain. Germline V gives CDR1 MNHNS, CDR2 SASEGT. The CDR3 covers 11 residues. V was pared by 6 bases and J by 3 bases, with 6 bases between. The CDR3 here is CASRAYYEQYF. The CDR3 DNA is TGTGCCAGCAGAGCCTACTACGAGCAGTACTTC.

The rearrangement links TRBV19 to TRBJ1-5; D might be TRBD1 (6 bases). Between the trimmed V and J ends, which lost 5 bases and 7 bases, there was a span of 12 bases. The CDR3 runs to 13 residues. The germline V gene has CDR1 LNHDA and CDR2 SQIVND (reference sequence). Here the CDR3 DNA reads TGTGCCAGTAGTCGGACAGAAGGGCAGCCCCAGCATTTT. Its protein product is CASSRTEGQPQHF. Together with reference TRBV19 and TRBJ1-5, the CDR3 gives the full variable domain: DGGITQSPKYLFRKEGQNVTLSCEQNLNHDAMYWYRQDPGQGLRLIYYSQIVNDFQKGDIAEGYSVSREKKESFPLTVTSAQKNPTAFYLCASSRTEGQPQHFGDGTRLSIL.

The chain joins TRBV7-9 to TRBJ1-1; possibly TRBD1 for D (6 bases). V was clipped by 3 bases and J by 4 bases, with 12 bases between them. The CDR3 spans 14 residues. The germline CDR1 and CDR2 sequences are SEHNR and FQNEAQ (reference sequence). CDR3 nucleotide sequence: TGTGCCAGCAGCTTCTCACAGGGTGGCACTGAAGCTTTCTTT. This encodes CASSFSQGGTEAFF.

The chain carries TRBV5-4 and TRBJ2-5, with D unclear. This CDR3 is 12 amino acids long. Between the trimmed V and J ends, which lost 2 bases and 1 base, there was a span of 3 bases. The germline V gene encodes CDR1 SGHNT and CDR2 YYREEE (reference sequence). The CDR3 sequence is CASSFRQETQYF. For the CDR3, the DNA is TGTGCCAGCAGCTTTCGCCAAGAGACCCAGTACTTC. Drawing the rest from reference TRBV5-4 and TRBJ2-5, the complete variable domain is ETGVTQSPTHLIKTRGQQVTLRCSSQSGHNTVSWYQQALGQGPQFIFQYYREEENGRGNFPPRFSGLQFPNYSSELNVNALELDDSALYLCASSFRQETQYFGPGTRLLVL.

V gene TRBV7-6 combines with J gene TRBJ1-4; TRBD1 is a possible D gene (5 bases). Germline V gene lookup returns CDR1 SGHVS and CDR2 FNYEAQ. Trimming shortened V by 1 base and J by 0 bases, and 9 bases separated the two germline ends. This CDR3 contains 16 residues. CDR3 sequence (DNA): TGTGCCAGCAGCTTAGTTGGGGCCGCAACTAATGAAAAACTGTTTTTT. Translating gives CASSLVGAATNEKLFF.

As regards this clone: At one end the junction does not follow the germline gene, possibly because of a read error. J is TRBJ2-7 and V is TRBV10-3, with 7 bases fitting TRBD2. Germline CDR1 reads ENHRY; CDR2 reads SYGVKD. The CDR3 totals 14 residues. CDR3 DNA: TGCGCTACCAACCGAGGGCGGGAGATTAACGAGCAGTACTTC. It translates to CATNRGREINEQYF.

This chain joins TRBV5-1 and TRBJ2-7, with a weak D call TRBD2 (5 bases). CDR1 and CDR2 from the germline V gene are SGHRS and YFSETQ. V was shortened by 5 bases and J by 3 bases, with 12 bases between the two germline ends. The length of the CDR3 is 13 residues. The CDR3 nucleotides are TGCGCCAGCAGTGGGCGGGTTCACTACGAGCAGTACTTC. This codes for CASSGRVHYEQYF.

The chain uses TRBV30 and TRBJ2-7; 8 positions match TRBD1. CDR1 and CDR2 (germline): GTSNPN, SVGIG (reference sequence). The CDR3 spans 14 residues. Losses at the gene ends were 5 bases for V and 6 bases for J; bases not matched to a gene: 12. As DNA, the CDR3 is TGTGCCTGGGGTACGGACAGGGAAGCCACCGAGCAGTACTTC. It is translated as CAWGTDREATEQYF.

The chain links TRBV13 to TRBJ2-1; D ambiguous. The germline V and J ends were trimmed by 1 base and 5 bases, with 6 bases remaining between them. CDR3 size: 13 residues. Germline V gene lookup returns CDR1 PRHDT and CDR2 FYEKMQ (reference sequence). CDR3 loop: CASSLDYHNEQFF. The CDR3 region has the DNA TGTGCCAGCAGCTTAGACTATCACAATGAGCAGTTCTTC.

This clone showed up just once. V and J are TRBV5-6 and TRBJ2-5; D ambiguous. CDR1 is SGHDT and CDR2 is YYEEEE in the germline V gene. The V gene lost 1 base and the J gene lost 5 bases, with 6 bases spanning the gap. The CDR3 runs 12 residues. CDR3 loop: CASSLFSETQYF. For the CDR3, the DNA is TGTGCCAGCAGCTTGTTTTCGGAGACCCAGTACTTC.

This clone was picked up one time. This CDR3 is CASKDSYYEQYF. The CDR3 DNA reads TGTGCCAGCAAGGACAGCTACTACGAGCAGTACTTC. This rearrangement joins TRBV28 to TRBJ2-7; D might be TRBD1 (6 bases). CDR1 is MDHEN, CDR2 SYDVKM, per germline. Trimming took off 7 bases at V and 3 bases at J, with 10 bases between the two ends. The CDR3 is 12 amino acids.

Comments on this clone: At the DNA level, this CDR3 is encoded by other sequences in the same sample as well. V gene TRBV30 combines with J gene TRBJ2-5, with 10 bases lining up with TRBD1. V lost 5 bases and J lost 5; bases outside the gene matches: 5. CDR1 is GTSNPN and CDR2 is SVGIG in the germline V gene (reference sequence). The CDR3 is 13 amino acids. The CDR3 DNA sequence: TGTGCCTGGGGGACAGGGGTAAAGGAGACCCAGTACTTC. Translated: CAWGTGVKETQYF.

The rearrangement uses TRBV18 and TRBJ1-1; no definite D call. This CDR3 has 12 amino acids. Per the germline V gene, CDR1 is KGHSH and CDR2 is LQKENI. CDR3 sequence reads: CAKEGADTEAFF. The CDR3 nucleotides read TGTGCGAAGGAGGGTGCGGACACTGAAGCTTTCTTT.

DNA for the CDR3: TGTGCCAGTAGTGACCGGGGACAACTAAATCACAATCAGCCCCAGCATTTT. Protein sequence: CASSDRGQLNHNQPQHF. The chain is built from TRBV19 and TRBJ1-5, with a possible D match to TRBD1 (6 bases). The CDR3 totals 17 residues. The germline V gene encodes CDR1 LNHDA and CDR2 SQIVND (reference sequence). V was trimmed by 5 bases and J by 3 bases, leaving 20 bases between them.

This sequence joins TRBV19 and TRBJ1-1; the D gene is possibly TRBD1 (5 bases). The germline V gene has CDR1 LNHDA and CDR2 SQIVND (reference sequence). The length of the CDR3 is 13 residues. Deletions cut 7 bases from V and 10 bases from J, with 19 bases between. Written as DNA, the CDR3 is TGTGCCAGTAATCGACCGGACGGAGGGACAGCTTTCTTT. It is translated as CASNRPDGGTAFF.

The V call is TRBV9, the J call TRBJ2-2; 11 bases agree with TRBD1. With V trimmed by 2 bases and J by 7 bases, 4 bases remained unmatched. This CDR3 comprises 15 residues. Germline CDR1 and CDR2: SGDLS and YYNGEE. CDR3 coding DNA: TGTGCCAGCAGCGTGGACAGGGGGCAAAACGGGGAGCTGTTTTTT. This encodes CASSVDRGQNGELFF.

The sample holds one count of this clone. This sequence joins TRBV5-1 and TRBJ2-3; 7 nucleotides match TRBD2. Looked up from germline, CDR1 is SGHRS and CDR2 is YFSETQ. The V gene end was trimmed by 0 bases and the J gene end by 5 bases; junction bases not matched to a gene: 6. The CDR3 has 15 amino acids. CDR3 sequence (DNA): TGCGCCAGCAGCTTGGAATTGCGGGAGATAGATACGCAGTATTTT. As protein: CASSLELREIDTQYF.

Here the CDR3 reads CASSWGQGQETQYF. DNA for the CDR3: TGTGCCAGCAGCTGGGGACAGGGCCAAGAGACCCAGTACTTC. This chain uses TRBV6-5 with TRBJ2-5; 9 bases fit TRBD1. The CDR3 spans 14 residues. Germline CDR1 is MNHEY and CDR2 is SVGAGI. After removal of 6 bases from V and 1 base from J, the junction contained 3 bases not matched to a gene.

V is TRBV9 and J is TRBJ2-5, with D perhaps TRBD2 (7 bases). Germline V CDR1 and CDR2: SGDLS, YYNGEE. V dropped 0 bases and J dropped 5 bases, with 20 bases sitting between them. The CDR3 is 17 amino acids. The CDR3 sequence is CASSVAPGGLVGETQYF. The DNA of the CDR3 is TGTGCCAGCAGCGTAGCACCCGGGGGGCTAGTGGGTGAGACCCAGTACTTC.

The J gene is TRBJ1-2, the V gene TRBV11-2, with D uncertain. CDR1 is SGHAT and CDR2 is FQNNGV in the germline V gene. V lost 1 base and J lost 1, with 4 bases in between. This CDR3 has 13 amino acids. CDR3 sequence: CASSLGDNYGYTF. Written as DNA, the CDR3 is TGTGCCAGCAGCTTAGGCGATAACTATGGCTACACCTTC.